This T cell receptor beta chain was sequenced for a study of T cells in Graves' hyperthyroidism and ophthalmopathy. There are many counts of this clonotype. Losses at the gene ends were 3 bases for V and 8 bases for J; bases not matched to a gene: 4. This CDR3 has 14 residues. The V gene's germline CDR1 is MGHRA and CDR2 YSYEKL. Regions amplified from RNA transcripts were the TCR beta CDR3 regions. The HTBI primer set served for first-round RT-PCR of the TCR CDR3. In TCRdb, the multiplex PCR reads were re-called with MiXCR into one record per CDR3 protein. The top ten clones hold almost 8% of a sample with approximately 430,000 distinct CDR3 sequences, 15% to 19% of them seen once. When ophthalmopathy did not progress within 18 months, Graves' hyperthyroidism was considered stable. Lactation, pregnancy, other autoimmune disease or uncontrolled infection led to exclusion of patients. Diagnosis rested on symptoms, serum thyroxine and TRAb, thyroid ultrasound, and orbital computed tomography. The authors took PBMCs from 10 ml fresh peripheral blood.

The J gene is TRBJ1-4, the V gene TRBV4-1; TRBD1 agrees at 9 bases. This receptor was taken from a woman aged 18-35 years with Graves' hyperthyroidism. What was sequenced was blood. The CDR3 DNA follows: TGCGCCAGCAGCCACCCGGGACAGGGCGAAAAACTGTTTTTT. Translated: CASSHPGQGEKLFF.